This T cell receptor (beta chain) was captured by sequencing in a study of CD8+ T cells in alopecia areata. This clone was observed once. Antigen: not known. With 4 bases removed from V and 3 bases from J, the gap between germline ends came to 13 bases. Looked up from germline, CDR1 is SEHNR and CDR2 is FQNEAQ (reference sequence). The CDR3 contains 14 residues. cDNA prepared by RNA extraction and subsequent reverse transcription served as the template for sequencing. Sequenced by immunoSEQ multiplex PCR; TCRdb stores in-frame clones only, minus some. The sample consists of some 200,000 clones, 58% of them appearing once. Study-level findings and limits: Uncertain still, given a single nonresponder, is whether baseline CD8+ expansion links to response.

Treatment here: oral pan-JAK inhibitor, 5-10 mg twice daily. The receptor was derived from a human donor with alopecia areata. The gene calls are TRBV7-9 and TRBJ2-7; a weak D match, TRBD1 (7 bases). Sequences were derived from CD4+ T cells sorted from blood, sampled at week 24, from a patient treated with tofacitinib. CDR3 sequence (DNA): TGTGCCAGCAGCTGGGACAGTAGCGGCTACGAGCAGTACTTC. Translated, it gives CASSWDSSGYEQYF.